Below, 7 T cell receptor beta chains from the same sample are listed, as sequenced in a study of T cells after yellow fever vaccination (dated by TCRdb to between 2018 and 2021). The library was made by 5' RACE. The sequencer was an Illumina HiSeq 2500. TCRdb reanalyzed the raw reads on its own, using fastp at Q25 for trimming and MiXCR for clone calling, and kept in-frame beta chains. Rows are unified per CDR3 protein, each entry keeping the most common DNA and genes. The sample profile shows 90,000 to 150,000 distinct CDR3 sequences; 7.2% of them were found once. The ten largest clonotypes hold more than 2.5% of the sample. Explained via the paper, the treatment or condition label denotes: live attenuated yellow fever vaccine strain. This specimen consisted of CD4+ T cells sorted from PBMCs, obtained roughly seven weeks after the first yellow fever vaccination. The receptors were gathered from a man between 18 and 35 years old who received the YFV17D yellow fever vaccine.

This clonotype occurred many times. The chain has TRBV6-5 and TRBJ1-1; 8 bases line up with TRBD1. This CDR3 region has 14 residues. Germline CDR1 and CDR2: MNHEY and SVGAGI. After removal of 5 bases from V and 3 bases from J, the junction contained 5 bases not matched to a gene. This chain's CDR3 is CASSSDRGDTEAFF. The CDR3 DNA is TGTGCCAGCAGTAGCGACAGGGGAGACACTGAAGCTTTCTTT.

This clonotype has ten or more counts. V and J are TRBV7-2 and TRBJ2-4; D not resolved. Trimming shortened V by 5 bases and J by 0 bases, and 5 bases separated the two germline ends. CDR1 and CDR2 from the germline V gene are SGHTA and FQGNSA. CDR3 size: 13 residues. CDR3 coding DNA: TGTGCCAGCAGCCAAATAGCCAAAAACATTCAGTACTTC. This codes for CASSQIAKNIQYF.

In this sample, this clonotype turned up many times. The chain joins TRBV7-2 to TRBJ2-1; TRBD2 aligns across 9 bases. CDR1 SGHTA and CDR2 FQGNSA come from the germline V gene. The CDR3 is made up of 15 amino acids. With 3 bases clipped from V and 4 bases from J, the junction kept 4 bases outside the gene matches. The CDR3 spells CASSLSGGLYNEQFF. The DNA of the CDR3 is TGTGCCAGCAGCTTGAGCGGGGGGCTTTACAATGAGCAGTTCTTC.

This clonotype was observed a few times. The CDR3 spells CASSLETGRTEAFF. Here the CDR3 DNA reads TGCGCCAGCAGCTTGGAAACAGGGCGGACTGAAGCTTTCTTT. The chain couples TRBV5-1 to TRBJ1-1; tentative D call: TRBD1 (6 bases). Germline CDR1 and CDR2: SGHRS and YFSETQ. The length of the CDR3 is 14 residues. V was pared by 0 bases and J by 5 bases, with 11 bases between.

The table lists this clonotype with a few counts. The V gene is TRBV23-1, the J gene TRBJ2-6; D ambiguous. TRBV23-1 is treated as an ORF (open reading frame) with a function not yet certain. The CDR3 extends over 15 amino acids. V gave up 4 bases and J gave up 0 bases, with 7 bases separating them. The CDR3 spells CASSPGNSGANVLTF. In DNA, the CDR3 is TGCGCCAGCAGTCCTGGAAACTCTGGGGCCAACGTCCTGACTTTC.

This chain links TRBV5-1 with TRBJ2-1; 9 positions match TRBD1. Trimming removed 6 bases from V and 5 bases from J; junction bases left unmatched: 12. The CDR3 totals 16 residues. Germline V lookup: CDR1 SGHRS, CDR2 YFSETQ. CDR3 loop: CASTVPGTGSDNEQFF. Written as DNA, the CDR3 is TGCGCCAGCACCGTTCCCGGGACAGGGTCCGACAATGAGCAGTTCTTC.

A few counts support this clonotype. CDR3 sequence: CASSDDRGYRPIYGYTF. The CDR3 nucleotides read TGTGCCAGCAGTGACGACAGGGGTTACCGACCCATCTATGGCTACACCTTC. The V gene is TRBV12-3 or TRBV12-4, the J gene TRBJ1-2; TRBD1 agrees at 8 bases. V dropped 5 bases and J dropped 4; count of bases not matched to a gene: 15. The CDR3 runs 17 residues.